This T cell receptor beta chain was sequenced during a study of regulatory T cells in long-lasting Graves disease. Study information: Those Graves' patients who were newly diagnosed had been on antithyroid drugs under 3 months.

Specified time point: newly diagnosed GD, antithyroid drugs for less than 3 months. PBMC-extracted RNA yielded the TCR library. iRepertoire HTBI primers and Arm-PCR of CDR3 regions built TCR beta libraries. TCRdb re-analysed the multiplex PCR reads in MiXCR, keeping a single row per CDR3 protein. The table records around 480,000 distinct CDR3 sequences, 15% to 20% of them present only once. The germline CDR1 and CDR2 sequences are LNHNV and YYDKDF (reference sequence). The CDR3 is 13 residues long. V was pared by 0 bases and J by 5 bases, with 5 bases between. This clonotype has more than one count but fewer than ten. What it binds is not known. Study-level findings and limits: Having only a small sample size may have limited accuracy.

A further study also used this sample, focusing on T cells in Graves' hyperthyroidism and ophthalmopathy. That source notes: Exclusion criteria comprised uncontrolled infection, other autoimmune disease, pregnancy or lactation. Initially, a first-round RT-PCR of the TCR CDR3 employed the HTBI primer set.

The chain is built from TRBV15 and TRBJ1-5; D remains unclear. The sequencing here drew on peripheral blood mononuclear cells (PBMCs), taken at new diagnosis, from a patient treated with antithyroid drugs. The source is a woman between 40 and 65 years old with Graves disease. The CDR3 sequence is CATSRDADQPQHF. CDR3 DNA sequence: TGTGCCACCAGCAGAGACGCCGATCAGCCCCAGCATTTT.